This TCR beta chain emerged from a study of T cell responses to AZD1222 COVID-19 vaccine. About this clone itself: What it recognizes is unknown.

Study results and caveats: Two AZD1222 doses significantly raised spike-specific TCR breadth and depth over controls. Across spike, vaccine-associated CD4 TCRs were found, dominant at 160-218 and 743-854. Most donors were white British, females outnumbered males, and clonal diversity was possibly underestimated.

The CDR3 runs 14 residues. The V segment lost 5 bases and the J segment 5 bases; nucleotides outside the gene matches: 6. Germline CDR1 MDHEN, CDR2 SYDVKM. The protocol was immunoSEQ multiplex PCR, while the TCRdb copy is restricted to in-frame clones and leaves out a portion. The sample lists more than 75,000 clones, around four fifths seen once, with about 1.3% in the top ten. Sample: peripheral blood, taken 28 days after the second AZD1222 dose. The chain links TRBV28 to TRBJ2-1; 7 positions agree with TRBD1. The TCR originated in an adult who received the AZD1222 COVID-19 vaccine. The CDR3 DNA reads TGTGCCAGCAGTATGACCGGGACAGACAATGAGCAGTTCTTC. Translated, it gives CASSMTGTDNEQFF.